This record covers a single TCR beta chain. The CDR3 totals 14 residues. With V trimmed by 11 bases and J by 2 bases, 8 bases remained unmatched. Germline V gene lookup returns CDR1 MNHEY and CDR2 SMNVEV (reference sequence). This sample is drawn from a study of blood T cell repertoires in COVID-19. About the research overall: Both acute and convalescent COVID-19 samples were obtained from the United States, Italy and Spain.

The assay was immunoSEQ multiplex PCR, and TCRdb's table has in-frame clones only and misses some. The sample has approximately 180,000 clones; 90% are singletons. The rearrangement joins TRBV27 to TRBJ2-2; TRBD1 matches 7 bases. The clonotype originates from a man aged 45-65 years with acute or convalescent COVID-19. Material for sequencing was peripheral blood. The CDR3 nucleotides are TGTGCCGAGGCTGGGACAGAAAACACCGGGGAGCTGTTTTTT. Its protein is CAEAGTENTGELFF.